The rows below give T cell receptor beta chains drawn from one sample of a study of T cells in Graves' hyperthyroidism and ophthalmopathy. TCRdb reprocessed the multiplex PCR reads via MiXCR and lists one record per CDR3 protein. The sample holds 300,000 to 500,000 distinct CDR3 sequences; around 15% are singletons and the top ten take around 27%. Material: blood. These receptors were collected from a man in his forties or fifties with Graves' ophthalmopathy. Both conserved end residues are part of each CDR3. A row's size may be missing; if present it is once, few, many or a size class.

TRBJ2-7 | many | TRBV24-1 | CATSSPGTGREYEQYF
TRBJ2-1 | many | TRBV18 | CASSPTQGTYNEQFF
TRBJ1-2 | few | TRBV19 | CASSSRQGANGYTF
TRBJ2-1 | few | TRBV24-1 | CATSETKLRLTNEQFF
TRBJ2-2 | few | TRBV12-3/TRBV12-4 | CASSSSWFSLILAKSTGELFF
TRBJ1-1 | many | TRBV7-9 | CASSYHRASNTEAFF
TRBJ2-7 | many | TRBV12-3/TRBV12-4 | CASSPLNYEQYF
TRBJ2-6 | few | TRBV7-3 | CASSTFPGSGANVLTF
TRBJ1-1 | few | TRBV19 | CASSSTGTNTEAFF
TRBJ2-1 | few | TRBV29-1 | CSVGTGGSEQFF
TRBJ2-7 | many | TRBV5-1 | CASSYVDGRLDEQYF
TRBJ1-1 | many | TRBV7-3 | CASSLKPSTEAFF
TRBJ1-2 | once | TRBV20-1 | CSANRGDRADGYTF
TRBJ1-5 | few | TRBV27 | CASSATNGNQPQHF
TRBJ2-7 | many | TRBV14 | CASSQVGGIEQYF
TRBJ2-3 | - | TRBV20-1 | CSASRPGGGDTQYF